This T cell receptor (beta chain) was recorded in a study of T cell responses to AZD1222 COVID-19 vaccine. The CDR3 totals 17 residues. The germline gives CDR1 KGHSH, CDR2 LQKENI. Losses at the gene ends were 3 bases for V and 2 bases for J; bases not matched to a gene: 11. Sequencing was performed with immunoSEQ multiplex PCR; in TCRdb, only in-frame clones are kept and a portion is missing. Among fewer than 140,000 clones listed, 90% were seen once. Second-dose timings of about 4 or about 12 weeks were pooled. The origin of this receptor is an adult who received the AZD1222 COVID-19 vaccine. This specimen consisted of peripheral blood, obtained 28 days after the second AZD1222 dose. The chain links TRBV18 to TRBJ2-7, with 9 nucleotides matching TRBD1. The CDR3 reads CASSPESPGQGTYEQYF. CDR3 DNA sequence: TGTGCCAGCTCACCTGAATCACCGGGACAGGGAACCTACGAGCAGTACTTC.